One sample yielded the 7 T cell receptor beta chains listed below, sequenced in a study of blood T cell repertoires in COVID-19. The assay was immunoSEQ multiplex PCR, and TCRdb's table has in-frame clones only and misses some. In the table there are 200,000 to 250,000 clones, about 87% of which are singletons. The sequenced material came from PBMCs or T cells enriched from blood (not recorded which). The receptors here all came from a man aged 18 to 29 with acute COVID-19.

This rearrangement joins TRBV10-2 to TRBJ2-7, with 8 bases identical to TRBD1. The CDR3 has 13 amino acids. Germline CDR1 WSHSY, CDR2 SAAADI. Trimming at V came to 7 bases and at J to 7 bases, leaving 9 bases not matched to a gene. CDR3 DNA: TGCGCCAGCAAACAGGGGGGACGGAAAGAGCAGTACTTC. Translating gives CASKQGGRKEQYF.

This clone was counted only a few times. This chain joins TRBV28 and TRBJ1-6, with 10 bases that match TRBD1. CDR3 length: 17 residues. Losses at the gene ends were 5 bases for V and 7 bases for J; bases not matched to a gene: 11. Germline V lookup: CDR1 MDHEN, CDR2 SYDVKM. As DNA, the CDR3 is TGTGCCAGCAGTCCCCGGCGGGACAGGGGACTCAATTCACCCCTCCACTTT. Its protein product is CASSPRRDRGLNSPLHF.

The V call is TRBV6-2 or TRBV6-3, the J call TRBJ2-7, with D hard to call. In germline, CDR1 is MNHEY, CDR2 SVGEGT. This CDR3 contains 13 residues. Trimming stripped 2 bases from V and 2 bases from J, with 7 bases between. The CDR3 loop is CASSYTVTYEQYF. DNA of the CDR3: TGTGCCAGCAGTTACACGGTCACCTACGAGCAGTACTTC.

The V gene is TRBV5-1, the J gene TRBJ2-3; perhaps TRBD2 as D (6 bases). Germline CDR1 is SGHRS and CDR2 is YFSETQ. The CDR3 has 14 residues. With 6 bases removed from V and 0 bases from J, the gap between germline ends came to 11 bases. The CDR3 nucleotides read TGCGCCAGCATGGAGGGTGCTAGCACAGATACGCAGTATTTT. Translated: CASMEGASTDTQYF.

The V and J genes are TRBV9 and TRBJ2-7; TRBD1 matches 7 bases. Germline CDR1 SGDLS, CDR2 YYNGEE. This CDR3 spans 15 amino acids. With V trimmed by 2 bases and J by 4 bases, 9 bases remained unmatched. The CDR3, as DNA: TGTGCCAGCAGCGTTAGTACAGGGGTCTCTTACGAGCAGTACTTC. This translates into CASSVSTGVSYEQYF. Full variable domain (outside the CDR3, taken from reference TRBV9 and TRBJ2-7): DSGVTQTPKHLITATGQRVTLRCSPRSGDLSVYWYQQSLDQGLQFLIQYYNGEERAKGNILERFSAQQFPDLHSELNLSSLELGDSALYFCASSVSTGVSYEQYFGPGTRLTVT.

This sequence joins TRBV5-4 and TRBJ2-1; no definite D call. CDR3 length: 13 amino acids. CDR1 SGHNT and CDR2 YYREEE come from the germline V gene (reference sequence). The V end was cut by 1 base, the J end by 5 bases, with 7 bases between. The CDR3 DNA follows: TGTGCCAGCAGCTTGAAGGCGGACAATGAGCAGTTCTTC. It translates to CASSLKADNEQFF. The full variable domain, rest sourced from reference TRBV5-4 and TRBJ2-1, is ETGVTQSPTHLIKTRGQQVTLRCSSQSGHNTVSWYQQALGQGPQFIFQYYREEENGRGNFPPRFSGLQFPNYSSELNVNALELDDSALYLCASSLKADNEQFFGPGTRLTVL.

The rearrangement uses TRBV9 and TRBJ1-4; 9 bases match TRBD1. CDR1 is SGDLS and CDR2 is YYNGEE in the germline V gene. CDR3 length equals 14 residues. The trim removed 3 bases at V and 8 bases at J, leaving 5 bases unmatched. The CDR3 reads CASSEGQGSEKLFF. The CDR3, as DNA: TGTGCCAGCAGCGAGGGACAGGGAAGCGAAAAACTGTTTTTT.